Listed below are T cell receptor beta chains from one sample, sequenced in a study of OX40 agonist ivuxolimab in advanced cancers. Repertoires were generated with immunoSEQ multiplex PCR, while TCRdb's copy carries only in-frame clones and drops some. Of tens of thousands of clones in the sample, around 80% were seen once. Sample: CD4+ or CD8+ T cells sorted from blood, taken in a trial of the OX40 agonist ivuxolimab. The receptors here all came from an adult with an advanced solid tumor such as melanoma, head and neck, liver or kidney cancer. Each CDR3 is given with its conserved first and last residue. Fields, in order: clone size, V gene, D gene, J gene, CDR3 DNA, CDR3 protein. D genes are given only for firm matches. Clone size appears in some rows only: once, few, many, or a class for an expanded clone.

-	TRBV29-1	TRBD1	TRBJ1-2	TGCAGCGTGACCCAGACAGGGACCCATGGCTACACCTTC	CSVTQTGTHGYTF
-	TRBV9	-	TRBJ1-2	TGTGCCAGCAGCGCCCCGACAGTCCCGCATGGCTACACCTTC	CASSAPTVPHGYTF
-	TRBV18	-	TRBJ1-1	TGTGCCAGCTCACCAAGGCCCCGAAGCTACACTGAAGCTTTCTTT	CASSPRPRSYTEAFF
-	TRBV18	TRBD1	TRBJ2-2	TGTGCCAGCTCACCATTCGGGGACAGGAGCACCGGGGAGCTGTTTTTT	CASSPFGDRSTGELFF
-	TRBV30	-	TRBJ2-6	TGTGCCCAAGGGACGCTTAGCTCTGGGGCCAACGTCCTGACTTTC	CAQGTLSSGANVLTF
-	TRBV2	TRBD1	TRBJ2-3	TGTGCCAGCAGCCCCCCCCTCGGGACAGGGGGAACAGATACGCAGTATTTT	CASSPPLGTGGTDTQYF
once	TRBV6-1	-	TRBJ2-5	TGTGCCAGCAGTGACCAGCAAGAGACCCAGTACTTC	CASSDQQETQYF
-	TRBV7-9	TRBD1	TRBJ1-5	TGTGCCAGCAGTCGCACAGGGGCCCCCGGAGACAATCAGCCCCAGCATTTT	CASSRTGAPGDNQPQHF
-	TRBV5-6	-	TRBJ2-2	TGTGCCAGCAGCCGGACCGGGACCCTCACCGGGGAGCTGTTTTTT	CASSRTGTLTGELFF
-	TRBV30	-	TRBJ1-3	TGTGCCTGGACCTGGGGGTACTCTGGAAACACCATATATTTT	CAWTWGYSGNTIYF
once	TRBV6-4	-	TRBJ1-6	TGTGCCAGCAGTAGGTCTCGGACAGTGGGTTCACCCCTCCACTTT	CASSRSRTVGSPLHF
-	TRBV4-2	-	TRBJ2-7	TGTGCCAGCAGCCAACAACTCGGGACGAAGCAGTACTTC	CASSQQLGTKQYF
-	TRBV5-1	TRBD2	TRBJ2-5	TGCGCCAGCAGCTCTAGCGGGAGCGTCCGGGAGACCCAGTACTTC	CASSSSGSVRETQYF
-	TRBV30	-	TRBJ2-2	TGTGCCTGCTGGAGGGGCGGAACCGGGGAGCTGTTTTTT	CACWRGGTGELFF
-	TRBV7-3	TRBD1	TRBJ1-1	TGTGCCAGCAGCTTGACAGGGGGCGGCACTGAAGCTTTCTTT	CASSLTGGGTEAFF
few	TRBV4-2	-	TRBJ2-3	TGTGCCAGCAGCCCCACTAATATAGCGACTAGCACAGATACGCAGTATTTT	CASSPTNIATSTDTQYF
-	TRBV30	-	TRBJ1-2	TGTGCCTGGAGTGTACTAAGTGGGCAGGGCCACACCTTC	CAWSVLSGQGHTF
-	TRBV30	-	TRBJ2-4	TGTGCCTGGAGTAGGGACCGGAACATTCAGTACTTC	CAWSRDRNIQYF
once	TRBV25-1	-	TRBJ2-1	TGTGCCAGCAGTGATCCCGGGAGCAAGGTGGAGCAGTTCTTC	CASSDPGSKVEQFF
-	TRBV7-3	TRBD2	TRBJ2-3	TGTGCCAGGAACTTAGCGGGAGTTGAGACAGATACGCAGTATTTT	CARNLAGVETDTQYF